The T cell receptor (beta chain) described here comes from a study of blood T cell repertoires in COVID-19 (dated by TCRdb to 2018 to 2021). Turning to the overall study: Samples covering the acute and convalescent phases of COVID-19 were provided by collaborators in the United States, Italy and Spain. Sample metadata almost always included a de-identified subject ID, COVID-19 status, age in years and sex. Where available, HLA class I and class II types were obtained from metadata supplied by the sample provider rather than from assay-based typing. The dataset comprised deeply sampled blood TCRbeta repertoires from subjects exposed to, actively infected with, or recovered from COVID-19. The prospective study material was composed of cDNA or gDNA derived from T cells, B-cell-depleted T cells, or PBMCs. A freely available public database, intended as a resource for researchers studying the immune response to SARS-CoV-2, is where the repertoires were released. Samples were obtained from the ongoing ImmuneRACE study (first 160 participants) and from 1,254 subjects provided by 6 global collaborators.

Spanning cysteine to phenylalanine, the CDR3 consists of 15 amino acids. Just the 45-base CDR3 DNA is kept, in frame starting at base 1. Per the germline V gene, MNHEY is the CDR1 and SVGAGI is the CDR2. V is pared back by 8 bases and J by 0 bases, with 14 bases lying between the germline termini. Each collaborating institution followed its own protocols to collect whole blood in K2EDTA tubes. Collaborator samples were shipped for TCRbeta analysis as frozen whole blood, isolated PBMCs, or DNA extracted from either sample type. The investigation overall reported the following: The amount of clinical and demographic metadata varied by source and participant and was provided uncurated.

Points on this clone: The clone's antigen remains unknown. No base quality values were provided; no much bigger clone lies one nucleotide off.

TCRbeta CDR3 regions were amplified from genomic DNA by means of the immunoSEQ Assay, a bias-controlled multiplex PCR. The paper's processing steps were these. The number of nucleated cells in each sample was estimated from the amplification of reference gene primers within the assay. To quantify the absolute abundance of each unique TCRbeta CDR3 rearrangement, sequence reads were collapsed and filtered. For each sample, productive Simpson clonality was calculated by taking the square root of Simpson's diversity index across productive rearrangements. TCRdb mirrors the immuneACCESS table, restricted to in-frame sequences. Some clones are absent from its copies; in checked studies, under half trace to an unresolved V gene, and the reason for the others is unknown. From that table come the V and J calls and clone size; the DNA was used to work out D and trimming. The sample table contains some 20,000 clones; only one count was recorded for around nine tenths of them. Together, the top ten hold 11% of the sample.

The V gene is TRBV6-5 and the J gene is TRBJ1-5; TRBD1 might be the D gene, on 6 matching bases. Sequenced sample: peripheral blood. The clonotype comes from a human donor in a cohort sampled during active COVID-19. This receptor has the CDR3 CASGKQGNSNQPQHF. The nucleotide sequence is given as TGTGCCAGCGGTAAACAGGGAAATAGCAATCAGCCCCAGCATTTT.